This T cell receptor beta chain was captured in a study of cytomegalovirus exposure and HLA in healthy donors. The donors gave bone marrow, and they were healthy. General study points: Reports described diagnosis of cytomegalovirus status by the classifier as highly specific and sensitive. According to the study, 150 to 200 TCR beta chains were cytomegalovirus-associated. The study assumed roughly uniform donor sequencing depth for presence/absence analyses.

Comment on this clone: The antigen is undetermined.

Use of 60 Vbeta and 13 Jbeta primers characterized the PCR. TCRdb's table, derived via immunoSEQ multiplex PCR, lists solely in-frame clones and lacks some. The table lists 150,000 to 190,000 clones, around 72% of them singletons. The source material was PBMCs. The source of this sequence is a man aged 18 to 30 in good health and CMV-seronegative.

Written as DNA, the CDR3 is TGTGCCAGCAGCTTACGACTAGCGGGAGTCACAGATACGCAGTATTTT. Residues: CASSLRLAGVTDTQYF. The chain carries TRBV7-6 and TRBJ2-3; 12 positions match TRBD2. V lost 2 bases and J lost 2; bases outside the gene matches: 2. Looked up from germline, CDR1 is SGHVS and CDR2 is FNYEAQ. The CDR3 runs 16 residues. The whole variable domain, filled in from reference TRBV7-6 and TRBJ2-3, reads GAGVSQSPRYKVTKRGQDVALRCDPISGHVSLYWYRQALGQGPEFLTYFNYEAQQDKSGLPNDRFSAERPEGSISTLTIQRTEQRDSAMYRCASSLRLAGVTDTQYFGPGTRLTVL.